What follows describes a single T cell receptor beta chain. In terms of age and location, participants ranged from roughly 18 to 100 years and lived in about two dozen US areas. This entry belongs to a study of blood T cell repertoires in COVID-19. Study details: Sites across the United States, Italy and Spain contributed samples from acute and convalescent COVID-19. The analysed material was cDNA or gDNA that came from T cells, B-cell-depleted T cells, or PBMCs.

Some clones are missing from TCRdb's copy, which holds only in-frame ones; the method was immunoSEQ multiplex PCR. This table holds fewer than 250,000 clones, more than 70% found once. The CDR3 extends over 16 amino acids. V was pared by 3 bases and J by 3 bases, with 12 bases of the junction left unmatched. Germline CDR1 and CDR2: SQVTM and ANQGSEA. What was sequenced was PBMCs or T cells enriched from blood (not recorded which). The source of this sequence is a woman aged 50 to 60 who had recovered from COVID-19. This chain uses TRBV29-1 with TRBJ1-2, with 8 bases aligning to TRBD1. The CDR3 region is CSVEARGRGVDYGYTF. The CDR3 DNA follows: TGCAGCGTTGAGGCCAGGGGGCGCGGGGTGGACTATGGCTACACCTTC.